This T cell receptor (beta chain) was profiled in a study of glioma-infiltrating T cells. This clonotype was observed a handful of times. TCR alpha and beta CDR3 regions were amplified from RNA using iRepertoire nested multiplex PCR. Tissue mRNA or PBMC total RNA, about 85-400 ng, went into one-step reverse transcription and amplification. Each CDR3 protein is one row after TCRdb ran MiXCR on the multiplex PCR reads. The sample lists about 180,000 distinct CDR3 sequences, around 45% occurring once. Trimming took off 4 bases at V and 0 bases at J, with 13 bases between the two ends. Germline CDR1 KGHDR, CDR2 SFDVKD. This CDR3 spans 16 amino acids.

The TCR was taken from a human donor with low-grade glioma or glioblastoma, undergoing nonglioma brain surgery, or in good health (not recorded which). The sequencing input was glioma tissue, nonneoplastic brain tissue, or PBMCs (not recorded which). V is TRBV24-1 and J is TRBJ2-3; the D gene is possibly TRBD2 (5 bases). CDR3 coding DNA: TGTGCCACCAGTGACATCCGAGCGGTTAGCACAGATACGCAGTATTTT. Its protein product is CATSDIRAVSTDTQYF.